These 28 T cell receptor beta chains were all obtained from the same sample, sequenced in a study of OX40 agonist ivuxolimab in advanced cancers. The repertoire was sequenced with immunoSEQ multiplex PCR; TCRdb's copy has only in-frame clones and lacks some. This sample has some 23,000 clones, with around 90% found just once. The sample was CD4+ or CD8+ T cells sorted from blood, taken in a trial of the OX40 agonist ivuxolimab. The origin of the receptors is an adult with an advanced solid tumor such as melanoma, head and neck, liver or kidney cancer.

The chain uses TRBV7-9 and TRBJ2-2; D unresolved. The V gene lost 5 bases and the J gene lost 10 bases, with 5 bases spanning the gap. Germline loops: CDR1 SEHNR, CDR2 FQNEAQ (reference sequence). The CDR3 has 10 amino acids. Here the CDR3 reads CASSPTELFF. CDR3 DNA: TGTGCCAGCAGCCCGACGGAGCTGTTTTTT. Full variable domain (outside the CDR3, taken from reference TRBV7-9 and TRBJ2-2): DTGVSQNPRHKITKRGQNVTFRCDPISEHNRLYWYRQTLGQGPEFLTYFQNEAQLEKSRLLSDRFSAERPKGSFSTLEIQRTEQGDSAMYLCASSPTELFFGEGSRLTVL.

This clone has just one count. The V gene is TRBV4-3, the J gene TRBJ1-2; 12 nucleotides line up with TRBD1. Trimming took 1 base from V and 2 from J; bases not matched to a gene: 5. CDR3 size: 17 residues. CDR1 is LGHNA and CDR2 is YSLEER in the germline V gene. For the CDR3, the DNA is TGCGCCAGCAGCCAAGTGTCGGGACAGGGGGCCAACTATGGCTACACCTTC. Its protein is CASSQVSGQGANYGYTF.

The chain combines TRBV6-5 with TRBJ2-1; D not certain. The CDR3 runs 16 residues. V shed 0 bases and J shed 6 bases, with 15 bases lying between them. Germline V CDR1 and CDR2: MNHEY, SVGAGI. The CDR3: CASSYSQKGWVNEQFF. Here the CDR3 DNA reads TGTGCCAGCAGTTACTCACAAAAAGGCTGGGTCAATGAGCAGTTCTTC.

This clone was recorded only once. J is TRBJ1-1 and V is TRBV2, with D unclear. The CDR3 spans 12 residues. Trimming removed 5 bases at V and 4 bases at J, with 8 bases between. Germline V gene data show CDR1 as SNHLY and CDR2 as FYNNEI. The CDR3 region is CASSKLGTEAFF. The CDR3 DNA is TGTGCCAGCAGTAAACTGGGCACTGAAGCTTTCTTT.

The chain has TRBV28 and TRBJ1-2; TRBD1 matches 8 bases. CDR1 and CDR2 (germline): MDHEN, SYDVKM. With 5 bases clipped from V and 5 bases from J, the junction kept 4 bases outside the gene matches. The CDR3 spans 13 residues. The CDR3 sequence: CASSGRTGYGYTF. As DNA, the CDR3 is TGTGCCAGCAGTGGTCGGACAGGGTATGGCTACACCTTC.

V usage is TRBV6-6 and J usage is TRBJ2-7, with TRBD1 matching over 7 bases. CDR3 length: 13 residues. Per germline, CDR1 MNHNY and CDR2 SVGAGI (reference sequence). Trimming at V came to 5 bases and at J to 2 bases, leaving 3 bases not matched to a gene. DNA of the CDR3: TGTGCCAGCAGTCGGACAGGAACCTACGAGCAGTACTTC. Translating gives CASSRTGTYEQYF.

V usage is TRBV5-1 and J usage is TRBJ2-5, with 11 bases aligning to TRBD2. The assigned J gene may be wrong: the sequence end matches TRBJ2-7 better. The CDR3 loop spans 15 amino acids. CDR1 and CDR2 (germline): SGHRS, YFSETQ. The CDR3, as DNA: TGCGCCAGCAGCTTCCTGACTAGCGGGGCCTACGAGCAGTACTTC. As protein: CASSFLTSGAYEQYF.

The chain joins TRBV6-1 to TRBJ1-2, with a tentative D call TRBD1 (5 bases). The CDR3 is made up of 14 amino acids. Trimming took off 3 bases at V and 8 bases at J, with 16 bases between the two ends. CDR1 MNHNS and CDR2 SASEGT come from the germline V gene. For the CDR3, the DNA is TGTGCCAGCAGTGATAGTCAGGGATCACGAGGCTACACCTTC. Its protein product is CASSDSQGSRGYTF.

As regards this clone: At one end the junction does not follow the germline gene, possibly because of a read error. The gene calls are TRBV10-3 and TRBJ2-7; D is unclear. CDR1 and CDR2 from the germline V gene are ENHRY and SYGVKD. The CDR3 consists of 11 residues. The CDR3 spells CAISEVGEMHF. CDR3 sequence (DNA): TGTGCCATCAGTGAAGTCGGAGAAATGCACTTC.

This clone was observed once. J is TRBJ1-1 and V is TRBV19; 10 bases line up with TRBD1. This CDR3 comprises 14 residues. The V gene end was trimmed by 7 bases and the J gene end by 4 bases; junction bases not matched to a gene: 6. CDR1 is LNHDA and CDR2 is SQIVND in the germline V gene (reference sequence). The CDR3 sequence: CASKMTGGPTEAFF. CDR3 nucleotides: TGTGCCAGTAAAATGACAGGGGGCCCCACTGAAGCTTTCTTT.

V gene TRBV5-1 combines with J gene TRBJ2-6, with TRBD1 matching over 7 bases. Germline values: CDR1 SGHRS, CDR2 YFSETQ. Trimming cost V 4 bases and J 0 bases; bases outside gene matches: 7. CDR3 length equals 17 residues. The CDR3 region has the DNA TGCGCCAGCAGCGGTGGACAGGCGGCCTCTGGGGCCAACGTCCTGACTTTC. The encoded protein is CASSGGQAASGANVLTF.

This rearrangement joins TRBV6-5 to TRBJ2-7; no reliable D call. Per the germline V gene, CDR1 is MNHEY and CDR2 is SVGAGI. This CDR3 region has 12 residues. V was trimmed by 7 bases and J by 6 bases, leaving 13 bases between them. CDR3 nucleotides: TGTGCCAGCAAAATAAAGGAAGCCGAGCAGTACTTC. It specifies CASKIKEAEQYF.

V usage is TRBV18 and J usage is TRBJ2-3; 7 positions match TRBD1. Germline V gene lookup returns CDR1 KGHSH and CDR2 LQKENI. This CDR3 has 14 residues. The J segment lost 2 bases and the V segment lost 4 bases, leaving 3 bases of the junction unmatched. DNA of the CDR3: TGTGCCAGCTCACGACAGGGAAACACAGATACGCAGTATTTT. Its protein product is CASSRQGNTDTQYF.

This rearrangement joins TRBV4-3 to TRBJ1-1; D call uncertain. Germline V CDR1 and CDR2: LGHNA, YSLEER. Trimming stripped 3 bases from V and 0 bases from J, with 5 bases between. CDR3 length: 13 residues. CDR3 loop: CASSQNLNTEAFF. Here the CDR3 DNA reads TGCGCCAGCAGCCAGAACTTGAACACTGAAGCTTTCTTT.

This clone was seen only once. The V call is TRBV11-1, the J call TRBJ2-3; D is tentatively TRBD1 or TRBD2 (6 bases each). The V and J ends lost 4 bases and 5 bases respectively, with 16 bases between them. CDR1 SGHAT and CDR2 FQDESV come from the germline V gene (reference sequence). This CDR3 is 15 amino acids long. This CDR3 reads CASSSRGGSGDTQYF. DNA of the CDR3: TGTGCCAGCAGCTCCAGGGGAGGTTCAGGAGATACGCAGTATTTT.

The chain links TRBV19 to TRBJ2-3; D gene unclear. V gave up 6 bases and J gave up 2 bases, with 15 bases separating them. Germline CDR1 is LNHDA and CDR2 is SQIVND (reference sequence). The CDR3 runs to 15 residues. The CDR3 reads CASSTSNRNTDTQYF. In DNA form, the CDR3 reads TGTGCCAGTAGCACATCAAACAGAAACACAGATACGCAGTATTTT.

The chain carries TRBV19 and TRBJ1-2; D gene unclear. The germline gives CDR1 LNHDA, CDR2 SQIVND (reference sequence). Trimming left V 5 bases short and J 6 bases short, with 10 bases between. CDR3 length equals 12 residues. CDR3 loop: CASSALLDGYTF. CDR3 coding DNA: TGTGCCAGTAGTGCATTGTTAGATGGCTACACCTTC.

V gene TRBV6-5 combines with J gene TRBJ2-7, with a weak D call TRBD2 (6 bases). The length of the CDR3 is 14 residues. Trimming removed 1 base at V and 2 bases at J, with 9 bases between. Germline loops: CDR1 MNHEY, CDR2 SVGAGI. Here the CDR3 reads CASSYFGGAYEQYF. Written as DNA, the CDR3 is TGTGCCAGCAGTTACTTCGGCGGGGCCTACGAGCAGTACTTC.

Relative to its sample, this clone is medium-sized. The V call is TRBV27, the J call TRBJ2-3; TRBD1 matches 8 bases. The CDR3 runs to 14 residues. Trimming at V came to 4 bases and at J to 6 bases, leaving 6 bases not matched to a gene. CDR1 is MNHEY, CDR2 SMNVEV, per germline (reference sequence). CDR3 sequence (DNA): TGTGCCAGCAGTTCCAGGGGGCGGTGGGATACGCAGTATTTT. This translates into CASSSRGRWDTQYF.

V gene TRBV9 combines with J gene TRBJ2-3; possible D gene TRBD1, 5 bases. This CDR3 is built from 15 residues. Looked up from germline, CDR1 is SGDLS and CDR2 is YYNGEE. Trimming cost V 0 bases and J 4 bases, with 12 bases left between them. CDR3 sequence: CASSVAVLGADTQYF. CDR3 DNA: TGTGCCAGCAGCGTAGCGGTTTTAGGGGCAGATACGCAGTATTTT.

The rearrangement links TRBV20-1 to TRBJ1-1; D is unclear. The germline CDR1 and CDR2 sequences are DFQATT and SNEGSKA (reference sequence). The CDR3 consists of 11 residues. V lost 3 bases, J lost 1 base, and 3 bases lay in between. The CDR3 sequence is CSASPNTEAFF. The DNA of the CDR3 is TGCAGTGCTAGTCCGAACACTGAAGCTTTCTTT.

In this sample, this clone turned up a few times. This sequence joins TRBV9 and TRBJ2-5; tentatively, D is TRBD1 or TRBD2 (5 bases each). CDR1 is SGDLS and CDR2 is YYNGEE in the germline V gene. The germline V and J ends were trimmed by 3 bases and 2 bases, with 11 bases remaining between them. The CDR3 spans 14 residues. The CDR3 is CASSGDEWQETQYF. In DNA, the CDR3 is TGTGCCAGCAGCGGGGACGAGTGGCAAGAGACCCAGTACTTC.

The chain has TRBV7-9 and TRBJ2-3; TRBD2 might be the D (6 bases). Germline CDR1 and CDR2: SEHNR and FQNEAQ (reference sequence). The CDR3 extends over 15 amino acids. Trimming shortened V by 5 bases and J by 1 base, and 13 bases separated the two germline ends. CDR3 in amino acids: CASSRPSSGTDTQYF. The CDR3, as DNA: TGTGCCAGCAGCCGCCCTTCTAGCGGCACAGATACGCAGTATTTT. The full variable domain, rest sourced from reference TRBV7-9 and TRBJ2-3, is DTGVSQNPRHKITKRGQNVTFRCDPISEHNRLYWYRQTLGQGPEFLTYFQNEAQLEKSRLLSDRFSAERPKGSFSTLEIQRTEQGDSAMYLCASSRPSSGTDTQYFGPGTRLTVL.

The rearrangement uses TRBV14 and TRBJ2-5; 12 bases fit TRBD1. The J call may be wrong; the DNA end is better matched by TRBJ2-7. CDR3 length equals 16 residues. CDR1 is SGHDN and CDR2 is FVKESK in the germline V gene. For the CDR3, the DNA is TGTGCCAGCAGCCAAGCCGGGACAGGGGGCTTCCACGAGCAGTACTTC. Translation: CASSQAGTGGFHEQYF.

J is TRBJ2-2 and V is TRBV7-6; no clear D. Germline CDR1 is SGHVS and CDR2 is FNYEAQ. This CDR3 contains 13 residues. The V gene lost 3 bases and the J gene lost 5 bases, with 7 bases spanning the gap. CDR3 bases: TGTGCCAGCAGCTTCCGCGGTACCGGGGAGCTGTTTTTT. It is translated as CASSFRGTGELFF.

The V call is TRBV19, the J call TRBJ1-2; D gene uncertain. Trimming took off 4 bases at V and 5 bases at J, with 20 bases between the two ends. The CDR3 has 16 amino acids. The germline V gene encodes CDR1 LNHDA and CDR2 SQIVND (reference sequence). CDR3 DNA sequence: TGTGCCAGTAGTACCCCCGCGCTGGGCACCTGGTATGGCTACACCTTC. It is translated as CASSTPALGTWYGYTF.

This clone was seen once. The V and J genes are TRBV6-5 and TRBJ2-2, with D maybe TRBD1 (6 bases). CDR1 and CDR2 (germline): MNHEY, SVGAGI. Trimming pared 5 bases from V and 3 bases from J, leaving 13 bases between. This CDR3 comprises 15 residues. The DNA for the CDR3 is TGTGCCAGCAGTGTACAGGGCCCAGACACCGGGGAGCTGTTTTTT. This codes for CASSVQGPDTGELFF.

The chain carries TRBV18 and TRBJ2-3, with TRBD2 identical over 11 bases. The CDR3 covers 19 residues. Germline loops: CDR1 KGHSH, CDR2 LQKENI. Trimming at V came to 3 bases and at J to 2 bases, leaving 13 bases not matched to a gene. In nucleotides, the CDR3 is TGTGCCAGCTCACCTTATTCTTTAGCGGGAGGGCCCGTCACAGATACGCAGTATTTT. This translates into CASSPYSLAGGPVTDTQYF.